This T cell receptor beta chain was sequenced during a study of blood T cell repertoires in COVID-19. At the level of the study: Both acute and convalescent COVID-19 samples were obtained from the United States, Italy and Spain. PBMCs, B-cell-depleted T cells, or T cells were the source of the cDNA or gDNA that made up the material.

This CDR3 comprises 15 residues. V was cut by 2 bases and J by 7 bases, with 14 bases left in between. Looked up from germline, CDR1 is MNHEY and CDR2 is SVGAGI. In the original analysis: Reference gene primer amplification yielded estimated nucleated cell counts. Repertoires were generated with immunoSEQ multiplex PCR, while TCRdb's copy carries only in-frame clones and drops some. Clonal size and the V and J genes are those of that table, whereas D and trimming came from the DNA. Of about 98,000 clones in the sample, less than 85% are singletons; the top ten hold 11%. This TCR came from a man in his 70s with active or convalescent COVID-19. This chain connects TRBV6-5 to TRBJ1-4, with D maybe TRBD1 (5 bases). The material sequenced was peripheral blood. The CDR3 DNA follows: TGTGCCAGCAGTTACAAGGGGAATGTCGGTGAAAAACTGTTTTTT. Its translation: CASSYKGNVGEKLFF.